This T cell receptor (beta chain) was sequenced in a study of cytomegalovirus exposure and HLA in healthy donors. As for this clone: Its antigen is not known.

The PCR was carried out with 60 Vbeta primers and 13 Jbeta primers. Method: immunoSEQ multiplex PCR; TCRdb's copy keeps in-frame clones and lacks some. Of over 150,000 clones listed, over 80% are singletons. CDR1 and CDR2 (germline): SGHRS, YFSETQ. Trimming took 0 bases from V and 7 from J; bases not matched to a gene: 8. The CDR3 runs 15 residues. Notes on the study in general: Among the most significant clusters, several appeared linked to common viral pathogens in a later analysis. In a later analysis, across HLA loci, associated TCR counts were highest for DRB1, lowest for HLA-C.

Sequenced material: PBMCs. This clonotype originated in a girl aged 10 to 17 in good health and CMV-seropositive. The chain employs TRBV5-1 and TRBJ2-7; TRBD2 matches at 9 bases. For the CDR3, the DNA is TGCGCCAGCAGCTTGGGGGCGGGAGGGCCTGGGGAGCAGTACTTC. Translation: CASSLGAGGPGEQYF.